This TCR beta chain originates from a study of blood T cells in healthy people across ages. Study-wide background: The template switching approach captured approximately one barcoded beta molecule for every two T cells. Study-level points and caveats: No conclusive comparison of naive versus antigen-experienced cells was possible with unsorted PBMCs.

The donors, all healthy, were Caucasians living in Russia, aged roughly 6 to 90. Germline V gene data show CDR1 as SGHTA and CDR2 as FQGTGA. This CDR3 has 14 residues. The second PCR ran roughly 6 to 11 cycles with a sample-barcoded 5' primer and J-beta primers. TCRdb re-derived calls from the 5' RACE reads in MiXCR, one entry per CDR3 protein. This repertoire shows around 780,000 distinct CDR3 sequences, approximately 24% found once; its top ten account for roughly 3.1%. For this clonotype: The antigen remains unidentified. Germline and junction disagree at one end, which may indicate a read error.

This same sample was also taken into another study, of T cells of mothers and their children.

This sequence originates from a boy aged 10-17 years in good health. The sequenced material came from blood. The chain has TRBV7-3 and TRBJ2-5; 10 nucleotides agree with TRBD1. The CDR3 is CASSPTGGWETQCF. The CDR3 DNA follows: TGTGCCAGCAGCCCGACAGGGGGCTGGGAGACCCAGTGCTTC.